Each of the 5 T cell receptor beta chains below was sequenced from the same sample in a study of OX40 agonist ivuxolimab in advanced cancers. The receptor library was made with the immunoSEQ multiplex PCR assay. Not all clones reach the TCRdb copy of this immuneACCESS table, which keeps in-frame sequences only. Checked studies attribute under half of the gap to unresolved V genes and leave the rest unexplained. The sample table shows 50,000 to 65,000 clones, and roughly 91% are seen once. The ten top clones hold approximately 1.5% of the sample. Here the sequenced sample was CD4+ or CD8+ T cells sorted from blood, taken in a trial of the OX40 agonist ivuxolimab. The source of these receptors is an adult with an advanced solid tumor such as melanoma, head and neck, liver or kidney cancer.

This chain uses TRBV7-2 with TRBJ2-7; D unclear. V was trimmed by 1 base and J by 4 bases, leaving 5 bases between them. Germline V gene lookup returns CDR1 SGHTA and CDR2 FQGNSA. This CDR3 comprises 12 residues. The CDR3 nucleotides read TGTGCCAGCAGCTTAGAACGGTACGAGCAGTACTTC. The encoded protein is CASSLERYEQYF.

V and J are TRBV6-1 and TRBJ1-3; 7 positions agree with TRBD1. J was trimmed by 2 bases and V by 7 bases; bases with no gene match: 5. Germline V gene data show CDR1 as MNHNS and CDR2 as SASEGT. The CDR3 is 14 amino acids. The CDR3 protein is CASIRDRAGNTIYF. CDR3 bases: TGTGCCAGCATCAGAGACAGGGCTGGAAACACCATATATTTT.

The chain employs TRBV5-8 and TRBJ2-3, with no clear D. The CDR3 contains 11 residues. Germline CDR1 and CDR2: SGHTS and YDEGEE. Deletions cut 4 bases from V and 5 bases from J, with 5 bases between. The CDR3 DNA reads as TGTGCCAGCAGCCCGGGAGATACGCAGTATTTT. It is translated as CASSPGDTQYF.

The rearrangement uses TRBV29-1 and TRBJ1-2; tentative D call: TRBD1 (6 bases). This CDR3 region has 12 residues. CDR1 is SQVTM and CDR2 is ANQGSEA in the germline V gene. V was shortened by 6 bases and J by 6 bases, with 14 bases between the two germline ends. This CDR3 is CSVATGLDGYTF. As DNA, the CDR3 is TGCAGCGTGGCAACAGGGCTGGATGGCTACACCTTC.

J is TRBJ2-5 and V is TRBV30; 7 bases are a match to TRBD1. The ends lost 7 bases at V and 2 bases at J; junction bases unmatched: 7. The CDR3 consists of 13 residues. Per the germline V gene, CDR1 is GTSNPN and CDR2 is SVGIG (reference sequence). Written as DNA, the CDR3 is TGTGCCTCAACCCGGGACAGACAAGAGACCCAGTACTTC. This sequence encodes CASTRDRQETQYF.